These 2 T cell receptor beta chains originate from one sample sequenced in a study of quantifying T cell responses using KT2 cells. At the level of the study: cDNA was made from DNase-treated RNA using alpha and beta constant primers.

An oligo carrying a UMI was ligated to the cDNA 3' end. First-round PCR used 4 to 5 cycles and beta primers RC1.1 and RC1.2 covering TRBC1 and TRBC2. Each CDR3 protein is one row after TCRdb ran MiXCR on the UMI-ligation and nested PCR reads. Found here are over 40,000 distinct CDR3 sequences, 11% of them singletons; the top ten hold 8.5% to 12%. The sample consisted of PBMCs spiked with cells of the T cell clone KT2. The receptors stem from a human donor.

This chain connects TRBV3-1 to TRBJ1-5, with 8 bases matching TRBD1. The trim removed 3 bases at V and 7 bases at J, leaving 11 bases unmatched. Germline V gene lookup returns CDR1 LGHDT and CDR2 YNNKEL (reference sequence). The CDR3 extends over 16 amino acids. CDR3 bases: TGTGCCAGCAGCCAGGGCTACGACAGGGGCCGGCAGCCCCAGCATTTT. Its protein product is CASSQGYDRGRQPQHF.

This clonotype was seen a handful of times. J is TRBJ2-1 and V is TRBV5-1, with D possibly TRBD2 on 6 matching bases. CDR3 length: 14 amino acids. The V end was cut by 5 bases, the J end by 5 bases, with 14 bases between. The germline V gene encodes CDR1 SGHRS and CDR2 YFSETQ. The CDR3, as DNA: TGCGCCAGCAGACGGTTAGGAGGGGACAATGAGCAGTTCTTC. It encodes CASRRLGGDNEQFF.